This note documents a single T cell receptor beta chain sequence. There is no known antigen for this receptor. Per-base qualities were not stored, and no clone one base away is much larger. TCRbeta CDR3 regions were amplified from genomic DNA using the immunoSEQ Assay, a bias-controlled multiplex PCR. On the study's bioinformatics: Nucleated cell counts per sample were estimated from amplification of reference gene primers within the assay. To quantify the absolute abundance of each unique TCRbeta CDR3 rearrangement, sequence reads were collapsed and filtered. Productive Simpson clonality was computed per sample as the square root of Simpson's diversity index over productive rearrangements. The source is immuneACCESS, and TCRdb retained only in-frame sequences with V and J called. Part of the clones is not carried over; for the studies checked, unresolved V genes explain less than half of this, and the remainder is unexplained. V, J and clone size derive from that table, while D and trimming were established from the DNA sequence. Across this sample there are approximately 170,000 clones, with 65% to 85% seen only once. The ten biggest clones cover approximately 3% of the sample.

This specimen belongs to a study of blood T cell repertoires in COVID-19 (dated by TCRdb to between 2020 and 2021). Broadly, across the study: Collaborator samples came from the United States, Italy and Spain and covered acute and convalescent phases of COVID-19. The prospective study material was composed of cDNA or gDNA derived from T cells, B-cell-depleted T cells, or PBMCs. The dataset comprised deeply sampled blood TCRbeta repertoires from subjects exposed to, actively infected with, or recovered from COVID-19. The repertoires were released in a freely available public database meant as a resource for research on the immune response to SARS-CoV-2. Samples were obtained from the ongoing ImmuneRACE study (first 160 participants) and from over 1,000 subjects provided by 6 global collaborators. A de-identified subject ID, COVID-19 status, age in years and sex were almost always included in the sample metadata. Where available, HLA class I and class II types were obtained from metadata supplied by the sample provider rather than from assay-based typing. Paper-wide results and their limitations: The amount of clinical and demographic metadata varied by source and participant and was provided uncurated.

V is shortened by 2 bases, J by 6 bases, and the region joining them spans 10 bases. CDR1 MNHEY and CDR2 SVGAGI were looked up in the germline V gene. There are 13 amino acids in the CDR3, from cysteine to phenylalanine inclusive. Only the CDR3 DNA stays, 39 bases, in frame from base 1. Participants in the prospective study were aged roughly 18 to 100 years, lived in under 30 United States geographic areas, and enrolled through a virtual design. Cohort assignment in the prospective study relied on participant-reported clinical history from a screening survey and a study questionnaire. For ImmuneRACE Cohort 3, a participant was defined as recovered based on two consecutive negative NP/OP PCR tests, clearance by a healthcare professional, or resolution of symptoms. Mobile phlebotomists in the prospective study collected whole blood, serum and a nasopharyngeal or oropharyngeal swab from every participant. Prospective study participants could optionally give additional blood draws and questionnaires over an approximately 2-month period. Before DNA extraction, prospective study blood samples were shipped either frozen or at room temperature.

Input material: PBMCs or T cells enriched from blood (not recorded which). Rearrangement joined TRBV6-5 to TRBJ1-2; there is no confident call for the D gene. This sequence was found in a woman between 25 and 40 years old who had recovered from COVID-19. Read as DNA, the sequence is TGTGCCAGCAGTTACCAAGGAGGGAATGGCTACACCTTC. The translation is CASSYQGGNGYTF.